The rows below give T cell receptor beta chains drawn from one sample of a study of cytomegalovirus exposure and HLA in healthy donors. TCRdb's table, derived via immunoSEQ multiplex PCR, lists solely in-frame clones and lacks some. The sample lists fewer than 100,000 clones, about two thirds occurring once. Sequenced input: PBMCs. The source is a female donor in good health and CMV-seronegative. Each CDR3 is given with its conserved first and last residue. A D gene is named only where the DNA matches it firmly. Clone size is shown for a subset of rows, as once, few, many or a class of expanded clone.

V: TRBV30
size: NA
J: TRBJ2-5
D: NA
CDR3: CAWSGTPQGDQYF
DNA: TGTGCCTGGTCCGGGACACCCCAGGGAGACCAGTACTTC

V: TRBV19
size: NA
J: TRBJ1-2
D: TRBD1
CDR3: CATRTGLGYTF
DNA: TGTGCCACTAGGACAGGGCTTGGCTACACCTTC

V: TRBV5-6
size: few
J: TRBJ2-1
D: NA
CDR3: CASSLFGDTRGNEQFF
DNA: TGTGCCAGCAGCTTGTTCGGGGACACGAGGGGCAATGAGCAGTTCTTC

V: TRBV7-8
size: NA
J: TRBJ2-3
D: TRBD2
CDR3: CASSPGLAGRKYF
DNA: TGTGCCAGCAGCCCCGGGTTAGCGGGGAGGAAGTATTTT

V: TRBV28
size: NA
J: TRBJ1-1
D: NA
CDR3: CASSLAGRAPMTEAFF
DNA: TGTGCCAGCAGTTTAGCAGGGAGGGCCCCGATGACTGAAGCTTTCTTT

V: TRBV27
size: NA
J: TRBJ2-3
D: NA
CDR3: CASSYVGGDTQYF
DNA: TGTGCCAGCAGTTATGTGGGGGGAGATACGCAGTATTTT

V: TRBV14
size: few
J: TRBJ1-1
D: TRBD1
CDR3: CASSPQGYEAFF
DNA: TGTGCCAGCAGCCCACAGGGGTATGAAGCTTTCTTT

V: TRBV19
size: NA
J: TRBJ2-1
D: TRBD2
CDR3: CASRSGGAGNEQFF
DNA: TGTGCCAGTAGAAGCGGGGGGGCGGGTAATGAGCAGTTCTTC

V: TRBV7-9
size: NA
J: TRBJ2-1
D: TRBD1
CDR3: CASSLPYRGNEQFF
DNA: TGTGCCAGCAGCCTTCCCTACAGGGGCAATGAGCAGTTCTTC

V: TRBV4-3
size: few
J: TRBJ2-7
D: NA
CDR3: CASSQASGDHYEQYF
DNA: TGCGCCAGCAGCCAAGCGTCAGGGGACCACTACGAGCAGTACTTC

V: TRBV5-4
size: NA
J: TRBJ1-5
D: NA
CDR3: CASVLTREGYQPQHF
DNA: TGTGCCAGTGTCCTAACTCGGGAAGGCTATCAGCCCCAGCATTTT

V: TRBV28
size: few
J: TRBJ1-1
D: NA
CDR3: CASTQGRGETEAFF
DNA: TGTGCCAGCACCCAAGGGAGGGGGGAGACTGAAGCTTTCTTT

V: TRBV5-1
size: NA
J: TRBJ2-2
D: NA
CDR3: CASSPANTGELFF
DNA: TGCGCCAGCAGTCCAGCGAACACCGGGGAGCTGTTTTTT

V: TRBV19
size: NA
J: TRBJ2-5
D: NA
CDR3: CASSMGGGAETQYF
DNA: TGTGCCAGTAGTATGGGTGGCGGGGCAGAGACCCAGTACTTC

V: TRBV30
size: NA
J: TRBJ2-1
D: NA
CDR3: CAWRREHNEQFF
DNA: TGTGCCTGGAGGAGGGAGCACAATGAGCAGTTCTTC

V: TRBV5-1
size: NA
J: TRBJ1-1
D: TRBD1
CDR3: CASSPREGANTEAFF
DNA: TGCGCCAGCAGCCCCCGGGAGGGGGCGAACACTGAAGCTTTCTTT

V: TRBV30
size: NA
J: TRBJ2-1
D: TRBD2
CDR3: CAWSVVGGRKFYNEQFF
DNA: TGTGCCTGGAGTGTAGTGGGAGGGCGAAAGTTTTACAATGAGCAGTTCTTC

V: TRBV7-9
size: NA
J: TRBJ2-6
D: NA
CDR3: CASIGGGANVLTF
DNA: TGTGCCAGCATTGGAGGTGGGGCCAACGTCCTGACTTTC

V: TRBV6-5
size: NA
J: TRBJ2-7
D: TRBD2
CDR3: CASSYSSGRDEQYF
DNA: TGTGCCAGCAGTTACTCGAGTGGGAGGGACGAGCAGTACTTC

V: TRBV5-4
size: NA
J: TRBJ2-5
D: TRBD2
CDR3: CASSLIAGGGGQETQYF
DNA: TGTGCCAGCAGCTTAATAGCGGGAGGGGGGGGACAAGAGACCCAGTACTTC

V: TRBV28
size: few
J: TRBJ2-7
D: NA
CDR3: CASSLGDTYEQYF
DNA: TGTGCCAGCAGTTTAGGGGACACTTACGAGCAGTACTTC

V: TRBV28
size: NA
J: TRBJ1-6
D: TRBD1
CDR3: CASSGRTGVSPLHF
DNA: TGTGCCAGCAGTGGTAGGACAGGGGTGTCACCCCTCCACTTT

V: TRBV19
size: NA
J: TRBJ2-7
D: TRBD2
CDR3: CASSGVEAGAYEQYF
DNA: TGTGCCAGTAGTGGGGTAGAGGCGGGAGCCTACGAGCAGTACTTC

V: TRBV28
size: NA
J: TRBJ2-2
D: TRBD2
CDR3: CASSLAGTGELFF
DNA: TGTGCCAGCAGTCTAGCGGGAACTGGGGAGCTGTTTTTT

V: TRBV15
size: NA
J: TRBJ1-1
D: NA
CDR3: CATSRARTGGDTEAFF
DNA: TGTGCCACCAGCAGAGCCCGGACCGGAGGGGACACTGAAGCTTTCTTT

V: TRBV19
size: NA
J: TRBJ1-3
D: NA
CDR3: CASRETGHNSGNTIYF
DNA: TGTGCCAGTAGGGAGACGGGACACAACTCTGGAAACACCATATATTTT

V: TRBV5-1
size: NA
J: TRBJ2-7
D: NA
CDR3: CASSLGGVDEQYF
DNA: TGCGCCAGCAGCTTGGGGGGCGTAGACGAGCAGTACTTC

V: TRBV2
size: few
J: TRBJ2-2
D: NA
CDR3: CASSDRQNTGELFF
DNA: TGTGCCAGCAGTGACAGACAGAACACCGGGGAGCTGTTTTTT

V: TRBV11-2
size: NA
J: TRBJ2-1
D: NA
CDR3: CASSYRASADEQFF
DNA: TGTGCCAGCAGCTACAGGGCGTCTGCCGATGAGCAGTTCTTC

V: TRBV25-1
size: NA
J: TRBJ2-3
D: TRBD1
CDR3: CASIKLGTGVAQYF
DNA: TGTGCCAGCATCAAACTCGGGACAGGGGTAGCGCAGTATTTT

V: TRBV28
size: NA
J: TRBJ2-1
D: TRBD2
CDR3: CASSPGLALNEQFF
DNA: TGTGCCAGCAGTCCGGGACTAGCCCTCAATGAGCAGTTCTTC

V: TRBV27
size: NA
J: TRBJ1-1
D: NA
CDR3: CASSLSTEAFF
DNA: TGTGCCAGCAGTCTTTCCACTGAAGCTTTCTTT

V: TRBV10-3
size: NA
J: TRBJ1-1
D: NA
CDR3: CAISESGGTEAFF
DNA: TGTGCCATCAGTGAGTCGGGGGGGACTGAAGCTTTCTTT

V: TRBV30
size: once
J: TRBJ1-3
D: NA
CDR3: CAWTGRAGNTIYF
DNA: TGTGCCTGGACTGGCAGGGCTGGAAACACCATATATTTT

V: TRBV28
size: NA
J: TRBJ2-1
D: TRBD2
CDR3: CASSTTGLAGVKFF
DNA: TGTGCCAGCAGCACGACCGGACTAGCGGGAGTAAAGTTCTTC

V: TRBV7-9
size: NA
J: TRBJ1-2
D: TRBD1
CDR3: CASSSPGQGNYGYTF
DNA: TGTGCCAGCAGCTCGCCGGGACAGGGGAACTATGGCTACACCTTC

V: TRBV30
size: NA
J: TRBJ2-1
D: TRBD2
CDR3: CAWSSSGGYEQFF
DNA: TGTGCCTGGAGTTCGAGCGGGGGCTATGAGCAGTTCTTC

V: TRBV15
size: NA
J: TRBJ1-3
D: NA
CDR3: CATSRGRERGNTIYF
DNA: TGTGCCACCAGCAGGGGCAGGGAACGGGGAAACACCATATATTTT

V: TRBV7-9
size: NA
J: TRBJ1-2
D: TRBD1
CDR3: CASSPPTGIGYGYTF
DNA: TGTGCCAGCAGCCCCCCGACAGGGATCGGCTATGGCTACACCTTC

V: TRBV28
size: NA
J: TRBJ2-5
D: TRBD2
CDR3: CASSPLAGARSTQYF
DNA: TGTGCCAGCAGCCCACTAGCGGGGGCCCGGTCAACCCAGTACTTC

V: TRBV5-8
size: once
J: TRBJ1-5
D: NA
CDR3: CASSKQGNQPQHF
DNA: TGTGCCAGCAGCAAACAGGGAAATCAGCCCCAGCATTTT

V: TRBV27
size: NA
J: TRBJ2-7
D: NA
CDR3: CASGHYEQYF
DNA: TGTGCCAGCGGGCACTACGAGCAGTACTTC

V: TRBV5-4
size: once
J: TRBJ1-2
D: NA
CDR3: CASSAPYGYTF
DNA: TGTGCCAGCAGCGCGCCATATGGCTACACCTTC

V: TRBV29-1
size: NA
J: TRBJ1-1
D: NA
CDR3: CSVERRGNVAMNTEAFF
DNA: TGCAGCGTTGAACGGCGGGGGAATGTAGCCATGAACACTGAAGCTTTCTTT

V: TRBV30
size: NA
J: TRBJ1-3
D: NA
CDR3: CAWSPGTFSTGNTIYF
DNA: TGTGCCTGGAGCCCCGGGACATTTAGTACTGGAAACACCATATATTTT

V: TRBV5-4
size: NA
J: TRBJ2-2
D: NA
CDR3: CASSPSGGKSLGGELFF
DNA: TGTGCCAGCAGCCCCAGTGGCGGGAAGAGTTTGGGCGGGGAGCTGTTTTTT

V: TRBV11-2
size: NA
J: TRBJ1-1
D: TRBD1
CDR3: CASSLRTGWSTEAFF
DNA: TGTGCCAGCAGCCTTCGGACAGGGTGGTCCACTGAAGCTTTCTTT

V: TRBV5-1
size: few
J: TRBJ2-1
D: NA
CDR3: CASSLGGNEQFF
DNA: TGCGCCAGCAGCTTGGGAGGTAATGAGCAGTTCTTC

V: TRBV2
size: NA
J: TRBJ1-5
D: TRBD1
CDR3: CASGVLGQLSNQPQHF
DNA: TGTGCCAGCGGGGTCCTGGGACAGCTAAGCAATCAGCCCCAGCATTTT

V: TRBV10-3
size: few
J: TRBJ1-4
D: NA
CDR3: CAISAAGPTNEKLFF
DNA: TGTGCCATCAGTGCGGCGGGACCAACTAATGAAAAACTGTTTTTT

V: TRBV29-1
size: NA
J: TRBJ2-1
D: TRBD1
CDR3: CSVGLWTGNEQFF
DNA: TGCAGCGTTGGCCTTTGGACAGGGAATGAGCAGTTCTTC

V: TRBV5-6
size: NA
J: TRBJ1-2
D: NA
CDR3: CASSLGNQGWYGYTF
DNA: TGTGCCAGCAGCTTGGGGAATCAGGGATGGTATGGCTACACCTTC

V: TRBV5-6
size: once
J: TRBJ2-1
D: NA
CDR3: CASSLLDTEQFF
DNA: TGTGCCAGCAGCTTGCTAGATACTGAGCAGTTCTTC

V: TRBV6-5
size: once
J: TRBJ1-3
D: TRBD1
CDR3: CASYPGQGNGNTIYF
DNA: TGTGCCTCCTATCCGGGACAGGGGAATGGAAACACCATATATTTT

V: TRBV7-3
size: once
J: TRBJ2-2
D: NA
CDR3: CASSFSRNTGELFF
DNA: TGTGCCAGCAGCTTCTCCCGGAACACCGGGGAGCTGTTTTTT

V: TRBV30
size: NA
J: TRBJ2-5
D: NA
CDR3: CAWKSEETQYF
DNA: TGTGCCTGGAAGTCGGAGGAGACCCAGTACTTC